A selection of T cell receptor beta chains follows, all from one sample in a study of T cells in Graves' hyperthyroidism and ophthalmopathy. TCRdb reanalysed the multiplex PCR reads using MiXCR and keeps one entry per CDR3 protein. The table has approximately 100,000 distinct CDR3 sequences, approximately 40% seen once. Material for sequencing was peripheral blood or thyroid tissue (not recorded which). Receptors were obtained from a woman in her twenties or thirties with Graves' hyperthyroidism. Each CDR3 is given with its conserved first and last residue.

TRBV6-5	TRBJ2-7	CASSYSPFSYEQYF
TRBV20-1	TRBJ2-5	CSASRLAVRETQYF
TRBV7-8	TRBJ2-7	CASSSSGAPYEQYF
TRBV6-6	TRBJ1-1	CANSLEGETEAFF
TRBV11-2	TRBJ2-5	CASSPGGTGEETQYF
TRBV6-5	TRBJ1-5	CASSEPGTGQPQHF
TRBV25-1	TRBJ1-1	CASRGAGRNTEAFF
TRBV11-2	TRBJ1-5	CASSLGPGQGATSNQPQHF
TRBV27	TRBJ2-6	CASSLRGSGANVLTF
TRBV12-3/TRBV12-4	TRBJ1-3	CASRPYGNTIYF
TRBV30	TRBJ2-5	CAWTGPSGTYETQYF
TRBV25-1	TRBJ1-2	CASSGHFAYGYTF
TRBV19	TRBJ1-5	CASSIFRTQGVNQPQHF
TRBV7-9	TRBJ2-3	CASSWQTGTDTQYF
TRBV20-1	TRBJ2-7	CSAQLSGRSGYEQYF
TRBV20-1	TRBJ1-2	CSAARGVGNTF
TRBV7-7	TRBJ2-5	CASSETGAGFETQYF
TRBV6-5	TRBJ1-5	CAISDSDPYEQPQHF
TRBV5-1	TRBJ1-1	CASSLSPGGNIEDFF
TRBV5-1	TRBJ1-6	CASSLGRDSPLHF
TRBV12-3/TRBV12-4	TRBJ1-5	CASSLEGSNQPQHF
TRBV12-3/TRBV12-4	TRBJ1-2	CASSFPGQYYGYTF
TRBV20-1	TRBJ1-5	CSAIRRGRASSSQPQHF
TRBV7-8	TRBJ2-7	CASSLAGTSGEQYF
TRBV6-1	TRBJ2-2	CASSEAGGLHGELFF
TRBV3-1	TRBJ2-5	CASSQQVQETQYF
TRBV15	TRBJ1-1	CATSRDRGGVTEAFF
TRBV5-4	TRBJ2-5	CASSFGASGMETQYF
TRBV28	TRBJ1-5	CASLTPTGRSNQPQHF
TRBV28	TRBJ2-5	CASSHPRLVQETQYF
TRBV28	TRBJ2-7	CASSLRGDEQYF
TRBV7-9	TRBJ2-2	CASSGRGTGELFF
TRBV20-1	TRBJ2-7	CSARSARDASDEQYF
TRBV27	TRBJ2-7	CASSPGIGTGLPYEQYF
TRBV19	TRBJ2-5	CASRRDQETQYF
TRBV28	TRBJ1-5	CATVTVNSNQPQHF
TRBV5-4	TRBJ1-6	CASSSGTGRYNSPLHF
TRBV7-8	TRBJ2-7	CASSLEAGSLHEQYF
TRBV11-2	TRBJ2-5	CASTAGGMETQYF
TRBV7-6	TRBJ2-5	CASSFYICSARLAQETRYF
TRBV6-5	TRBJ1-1	CASTNPGTFEAFF
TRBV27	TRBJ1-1	CASSLLDRQNTEAFF
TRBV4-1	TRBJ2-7	CASSQRDGREQYF
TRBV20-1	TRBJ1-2	CSASQWGGTTNYGYTF
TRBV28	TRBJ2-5	CASTLGTSGPPQQETQYF
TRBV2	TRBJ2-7	CASSGEVAALSYEQYF
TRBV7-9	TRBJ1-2	CASSDGHLNYDHTF
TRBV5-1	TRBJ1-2	CASSPGPQGYTF
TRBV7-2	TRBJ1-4	CASDGGRVGKKLFF
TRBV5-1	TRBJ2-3	CASSIGPQDTQYF
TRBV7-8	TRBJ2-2	CASRSAGELFF
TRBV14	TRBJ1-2	CASSQLGIDGYTF
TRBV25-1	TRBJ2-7	CASSPSRELSEQYF
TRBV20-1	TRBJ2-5	CSAIRGGEPQYF
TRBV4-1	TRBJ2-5	CASSQDTPGTVQETQYF